These 5 T cell receptor beta chains share one sample of origin, sequenced in a study of blood T cell repertoires in COVID-19. Produced via immunoSEQ multiplex PCR; TCRdb's table is partial and in-frame only. The sample has approximately 89,000 clones; about 81% are singletons. Sequenced input: peripheral blood. The receptor source for this set is a human donor in a cohort sampled during active COVID-19.

V gene TRBV7-9 combines with J gene TRBJ1-2; no clear D gene. The V gene's germline CDR1 is SEHNR and CDR2 FQNEAQ (reference sequence). V was trimmed by 0 bases and J by 2 bases, leaving 7 bases between them. The CDR3 runs 14 residues. The CDR3 region has the DNA TGTGCCAGCAGCTTAGCGGGGAGGAACTATGGCTACACCTTC. Its protein is CASSLAGRNYGYTF.

The CDR3 bases are TGTGCCAGCACATGGGACTCTTACACTGAAGCTTTCTTT. This sequence encodes CASTWDSYTEAFF. The chain links TRBV7-2 to TRBJ1-1, with TRBD1 as a possible D gene (5 bases). CDR3 length equals 13 residues. Trimming took off 7 bases at V and 3 bases at J, with 12 bases between the two ends. CDR1 and CDR2 from the germline V gene are SGHTA and FQGNSA. Full variable domain (remainder filled in from reference TRBV7-2 and TRBJ1-1): GAGVSQSPSNKVTEKGKDVELRCDPISGHTALYWYRQSLGQGLEFLIYFQGNSAPDKSGLPSDRFSAERTGGSVSTLTIQRTQQEDSAVYLCASTWDSYTEAFFGQGTRLTVV.

V and J are TRBV5-1 and TRBJ2-1; D is uncertain. Germline assignment: CDR1 SGHRS and CDR2 YFSETQ. This CDR3 has 15 amino acids. V dropped 1 base and J dropped 0 bases, with 8 bases sitting between them. DNA for the CDR3: TGCGCCAGCAGCTTGACCACGGGCTCCTACAATGAGCAGTTCTTC. It is translated as CASSLTTGSYNEQFF.

This clone was counted a few times. The chain employs TRBV4-3 and TRBJ1-6, with D possibly being TRBD1 (5 bases). Trimming shortened V by 0 bases and J by 10 bases, and 10 bases separated the two germline ends. This CDR3 has 14 residues. Looked up from germline, CDR1 is LGHNA and CDR2 is YSLEER. The CDR3 here is CASSQEVRASPLHF. The DNA for the CDR3 is TGCGCCAGCAGCCAAGAGGTCAGGGCCTCACCCCTCCACTTT.

V and J are TRBV6-5 and TRBJ1-2, with D possibly TRBD1 on 6 matching bases. Per the germline V gene, CDR1 is MNHEY and CDR2 is SVGAGI. The CDR3 is 13 residues long. Between the trimmed V and J ends, which lost 7 bases and 0 bases, there was a span of 9 bases. In DNA form, the CDR3 reads TGTGCCAGCAAGAGACAGGCTAACTATGGCTACACCTTC. Translation: CASKRQANYGYTF.